Below are 14 T cell receptor beta chains sequenced from a single sample in a study of OX40 agonist ivuxolimab in advanced cancers. Assay: immunoSEQ multiplex PCR; the TCRdb copy retains only in-frame clones and omits some. Here the sample spans 95,000 or so clones, around 90% being singletons. Sequences were derived from CD4+ or CD8+ T cells sorted from blood, sampled in a trial of the OX40 agonist ivuxolimab. All receptors derive from an adult with an advanced solid tumor such as melanoma, head and neck, liver or kidney cancer.

This sequence joins TRBV7-2 and TRBJ2-2; TRBD2 agrees at 9 bases. With V trimmed by 6 bases and J by 6 bases, 11 bases remained unmatched. In germline, CDR1 is SGHTA, CDR2 FQGNSA. This CDR3 contains 16 residues. The CDR3 DNA sequence: TGTGCCAGCAGGGGTTTTATGGGACTAGCCGCCGGGGAGCTGTTTTTT. It specifies CASRGFMGLAAGELFF.

This clone was seen once. CDR3 DNA sequence: TGCGCCAGCAGCTTGGGGGCGGCGAACACTGAAGCTTTCTTT. Encoded protein: CASSLGAANTEAFF. This chain joins TRBV5-1 and TRBJ1-1; unclear D gene. V lost 0 bases and J 1 base, leaving 7 bases between the germline ends. The CDR3 is 14 amino acids. Germline values: CDR1 SGHRS, CDR2 YFSETQ.

This clone was seen once. The chain uses TRBV5-1 and TRBJ2-7, with TRBD1 matching over 9 bases. Trimming removed 0 bases from V and 5 bases from J; junction bases left unmatched: 6. Germline V gene lookup returns CDR1 SGHRS and CDR2 YFSETQ. There are 15 residues in the CDR3. In nucleotides, the CDR3 is TGCGCCAGCAGCTTGGCGGGGGACAGGGCCCACGAGCAGTACTTC. The encoded protein is CASSLAGDRAHEQYF.

The chain couples TRBV30 to TRBJ2-5; possibly TRBD1 for D (6 bases). Germline CDR1 reads GTSNPN; CDR2 reads SVGIG (reference sequence). V lost 2 bases to trimming and J lost 3 bases, with 10 bases between them. The CDR3 length is 13 residues. In DNA, the CDR3 is TGTGCCTGGAGTTCAGGACAGAAAGAGACCCAGTACTTC. Its translation is CAWSSGQKETQYF.

The rearrangement joins TRBV19 to TRBJ2-7; 9 nucleotides align to TRBD1. V shed 6 bases, J shed 5 bases, and the junction held 8 bases outside the gene matches. The germline gives CDR1 LNHDA, CDR2 SQIVND (reference sequence). The CDR3 runs to 14 residues. In DNA, the CDR3 is TGTGCCAGTAGCTTCAGGGACAGGGCAAACGAGCAGTACTTC. Its translation is CASSFRDRANEQYF.

This clone was found once. This chain connects TRBV5-1 to TRBJ1-4; D is undetermined. CDR1 and CDR2 (germline): SGHRS, YFSETQ. The CDR3 sequence is 12 residues long. V lost 7 bases, J lost 0 bases, and 4 bases lay in between. CDR3 DNA sequence: TGCGCCAGCGGGACAACTAATGAAAAACTGTTTTTT. Its translation is CASGTTNEKLFF.

This chain uses TRBV9 with TRBJ1-4; D is unresolved. This CDR3 is 17 amino acids long. V gave up 0 bases and J gave up 4 bases, with 16 bases separating them. CDR1 SGDLS and CDR2 YYNGEE come from the germline V gene. CDR3 nucleotide sequence: TGTGCCAGCAGCGTAGTGGGCAGGCCAAGCCGTAATGAAAAACTGTTTTTT. This encodes CASSVVGRPSRNEKLFF.

The chain's CDR3 is CASSLERDSPLHF. CDR3 bases: TGTGCCAGCAGCTTGGAAAGGGATTCACCCCTCCACTTT. The J gene is TRBJ1-6, the V gene TRBV5-5, with no clear D. Trimming took 0 bases from V and 8 from J, leaving 6 bases between them. CDR3 length equals 13 residues. Germline CDR1 and CDR2: SGHKS and YYEKEE (reference sequence).

This clone was counted a single time. This chain links TRBV30 with TRBJ2-3, with 7 bases that match TRBD2. The CDR3 totals 14 residues. From germline, CDR1 is GTSNPN and CDR2 SVGIG (reference sequence). The V segment lost 1 base and the J segment 4 bases; nucleotides outside the gene matches: 5. The CDR3 DNA is TGTGCCTGGAGTGGGGGCGGGAGTCCAGATACGCAGTATTTT. Translation gives CAWSGGGSPDTQYF.

The rearrangement uses TRBV6-1 and TRBJ1-2; 7 nucleotides match TRBD1. The V gene's germline CDR1 is MNHNS and CDR2 SASEGT. J gave up 4 bases and V 5 bases, and 7 bases lay outside the gene matches. The CDR3 extends over 14 amino acids. CDR3 sequence reads: CASSSRGGGYGYTF. The CDR3 nucleotides read TGTGCCAGCAGTTCCCGAGGGGGCGGCTATGGCTACACCTTC.

V gene TRBV6-1 combines with J gene TRBJ1-6; weak D call: TRBD1 (5 bases). The CDR3 contains 17 residues. Trimming stripped 1 base from V and 7 bases from J, with 17 bases between. In germline, CDR1 is MNHNS, CDR2 SASEGT. The CDR3 reads CASSEGGATDGNSPLHF. CDR3 nucleotides: TGTGCCAGCAGTGAAGGCGGGGCCACCGATGGGAATTCACCCCTCCACTTT.

The chain joins TRBV9 to TRBJ1-3; TRBD1 might be the D (5 bases). Germline V gene sequence: CDR1 SGDLS, CDR2 YYNGEE. The CDR3 is 15 residues long. Trimming pared 3 bases from V and 5 bases from J, leaving 15 bases between. CDR3 loop: CASSASRGSRNTIYF. The DNA for the CDR3 is TGTGCCAGCAGCGCCAGCCGGGGGAGCAGAAACACCATATATTTT.

The V and J genes are TRBV10-3 and TRBJ2-5, with TRBD2 identical over 14 bases. The CDR3 spans 14 residues. CDR1 and CDR2 (germline): ENHRY, SYGVKD. V gave up 10 bases and J gave up 3 bases; unmatched junction bases: 4. As DNA, the CDR3 is TGTGCCACCAGGACTAGCGGGGGGAAAGAGACCCAGTACTTC. It specifies CATRTSGGKETQYF.

This chain connects TRBV11-3 to TRBJ2-5, with a possible D match to TRBD2 (7 bases). Trimming pared 1 base from V and 5 bases from J, leaving 14 bases between. CDR3 length: 15 amino acids. Germline V gene data show CDR1 as SGHNT and CDR2 as YENEEA. The CDR3 reads CASSLGGKGGETQYF. CDR3 bases: TGTGCCAGCAGCTTAGGAGGGAAGGGGGGGGAGACCCAGTACTTC.